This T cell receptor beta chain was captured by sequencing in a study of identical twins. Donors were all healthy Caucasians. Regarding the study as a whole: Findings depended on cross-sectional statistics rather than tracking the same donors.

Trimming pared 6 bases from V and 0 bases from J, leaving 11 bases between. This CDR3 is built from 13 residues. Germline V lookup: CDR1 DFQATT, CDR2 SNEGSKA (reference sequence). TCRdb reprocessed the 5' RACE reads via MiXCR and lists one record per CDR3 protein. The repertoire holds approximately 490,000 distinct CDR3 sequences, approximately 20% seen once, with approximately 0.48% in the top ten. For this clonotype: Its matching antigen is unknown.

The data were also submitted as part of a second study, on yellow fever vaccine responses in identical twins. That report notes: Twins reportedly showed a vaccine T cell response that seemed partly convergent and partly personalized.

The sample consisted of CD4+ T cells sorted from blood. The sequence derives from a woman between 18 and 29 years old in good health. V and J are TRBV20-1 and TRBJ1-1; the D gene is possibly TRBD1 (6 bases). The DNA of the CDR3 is TGCAGTGCCAGGGGCAGAATGAACACTGAAGCTTTCTTT. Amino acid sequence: CSARGRMNTEAFF.